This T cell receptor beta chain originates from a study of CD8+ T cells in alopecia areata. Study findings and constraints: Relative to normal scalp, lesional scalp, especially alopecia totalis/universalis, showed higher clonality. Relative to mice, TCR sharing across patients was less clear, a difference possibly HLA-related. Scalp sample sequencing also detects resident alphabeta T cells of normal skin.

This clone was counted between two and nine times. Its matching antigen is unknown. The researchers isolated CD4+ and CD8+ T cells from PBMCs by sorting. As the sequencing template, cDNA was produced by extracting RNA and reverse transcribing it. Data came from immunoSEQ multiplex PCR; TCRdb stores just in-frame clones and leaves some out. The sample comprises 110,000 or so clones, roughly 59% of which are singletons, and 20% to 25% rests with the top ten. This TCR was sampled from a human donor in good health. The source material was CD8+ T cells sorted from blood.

The CDR3 spells CSVVGDRFNEQFF. DNA of the CDR3: TGCAGCGTTGTAGGGGACAGGTTCAATGAGCAGTTCTTC. This chain uses TRBV29-1 with TRBJ2-1, with 8 bases that match TRBD1. Germline V gene sequence: CDR1 SQVTM, CDR2 ANQGSEA. The CDR3 covers 13 residues. J gave up 6 bases and V 4 bases, and 5 bases lay outside the gene matches.